This T cell receptor beta chain was recovered during a study of OX40 agonist ivuxolimab in advanced cancers. Germline CDR1 is SNHLY and CDR2 is FYNNEI. The CDR3 is 15 amino acids. Trimming cost V 0 bases and J 2 bases, with 10 bases left between them. Clones were read by immunoSEQ multiplex PCR, and TCRdb kept only the in-frame ones, dropping some. The table has roughly 28,000 clones, about four fifths seen once; the top ten hold 15%. This clone showed up just a few times. This sequence was found in an adult with an advanced solid tumor such as melanoma, head and neck, liver or kidney cancer. The sample in question was CD4+ or CD8+ T cells sorted from blood, obtained in a trial of the OX40 agonist ivuxolimab. The genes are TRBV2 and TRBJ1-2; D gene ambiguous. In DNA form, the CDR3 reads TGTGCCAGCAGTGAAGCGTTCCCAAAGAACTATGGCTACACCTTC. This gives the protein CASSEAFPKNYGYTF.